Below, 18 T cell receptor beta chains from the same sample are listed, as sequenced in a study of CD8 T cells in Susac syndrome. Random hexamers were used to reverse transcribe roughly 0.45 to 1 ug of RNA. TCRdb reanalysed the immunoSEQ multiplex PCR reads using MiXCR and keeps one entry per CDR3 protein. The sample includes about 100,000 distinct CDR3 sequences, 95% of them seen just once. Specimen: CD8+ T cells from PBMCs. Receptors originate from a human donor with Susac syndrome.

This sequence joins TRBV7-8 and TRBJ2-3, with D perhaps matching TRBD2 (7 bases). This CDR3 spans 15 amino acids. V was pared by 4 bases and J by 4 bases, with 15 bases between. CDR1 is SGHVS, CDR2 FQNEAQ, per germline. DNA for the CDR3: TGTGCCAGCAGCTCCCTAGGGGGGGGCGCAGATACGCAGTATTTT. This codes for CASSSLGGGADTQYF.

This chain connects TRBV25-1 to TRBJ1-1; a possible D gene is TRBD1 (6 bases). Trimming pared 6 bases from V and 1 base from J, leaving 12 bases between. Germline assignment: CDR1 MGHDK and CDR2 SYGVNS. The CDR3 is 14 residues long. CDR3 residues: CASSETGRNTEAFF. CDR3 bases: TGTGCCAGCAGCGAGACAGGCAGGAACACTGAAGCTTTCTTT.

The gene calls are TRBV24-1 and TRBJ1-2; the match to TRBD1 covers 8 bases. The CDR3 length is 14 residues. Germline CDR1 and CDR2: KGHDR and SFDVKD. The trim removed 4 bases at V and 6 bases at J, leaving 6 bases unmatched. CDR3 amino acids: CATSDSDRDHGYTF. The DNA of the CDR3 is TGTGCCACCAGTGACTCGGACAGGGACCATGGCTACACCTTC.

The chain links TRBV25-1 to TRBJ1-1; weak D call: TRBD1 (5 bases). Germline V gene data show CDR1 as MGHDK and CDR2 as SYGVNS. V was cut by 3 bases and J by 10 bases, with 15 bases left in between. The CDR3 loop spans 13 amino acids. CDR3 protein: CASSDPSRGGAFF. The CDR3 DNA is TGTGCCAGCAGTGACCCATCCCGGGGGGGAGCTTTCTTT.

The chain couples TRBV3-1 to TRBJ2-1; D gene unclear. Between the trimmed V and J ends, which lost 1 base and 0 bases, there was a span of 10 bases. Germline CDR1 is LGHDT and CDR2 is YNNKEL (reference sequence). This CDR3 has 16 amino acids. As DNA, the CDR3 is TGTGCCAGCAGCCAAGCACAGAAGAGCTCCTACAATGAGCAGTTCTTC. Its protein is CASSQAQKSSYNEQFF.

V is TRBV5-1 and J is TRBJ2-5; D remains ambiguous. Trimming shortened V by 4 bases and J by 5 bases, and 6 bases separated the two germline ends. CDR1 SGHRS and CDR2 YFSETQ come from the germline V gene. The CDR3 extends over 11 amino acids. Here the CDR3 reads CASSEKETQYF. The DNA of the CDR3 is TGCGCCAGCAGCGAAAAGGAGACCCAGTACTTC.

V usage is TRBV19 and J usage is TRBJ1-1; the D gene is possibly TRBD1 (6 bases). Trimming left V 9 bases short and J 5 bases short, with 16 bases between. From germline, CDR1 is LNHDA and CDR2 SQIVND (reference sequence). The CDR3 runs 13 residues. The CDR3 bases are TGTGCCAGCGCCCTAGGGGGACCAACTGAAGCTTTCTTT. Protein sequence: CASALGGPTEAFF.

CDR3 sequence (DNA): TGCAGCGTTGGGACGGGAGTAGAGACCCAGTACTTC. It specifies CSVGTGVETQYF. The chain employs TRBV29-1 and TRBJ2-5; a weak D match, TRBD2 (6 bases). The CDR3 spans 12 residues. Germline CDR1 SQVTM, CDR2 ANQGSEA. The ends were cut back, 4 bases at V and 4 bases at J, with 10 bases in the middle.

The rearrangement uses TRBV2 and TRBJ2-1, with D perhaps TRBD1 or TRBD2 (5 bases each). Deletions cut 4 bases from V and 9 bases from J, with 22 bases between. The CDR3 sequence is 16 residues long. Germline V gene sequence: CDR1 SNHLY, CDR2 FYNNEI. CDR3 loop: CASSAGRGQGSGEQFF. In DNA, the CDR3 is TGTGCCAGCAGTGCGGGTAGAGGACAAGGGAGTGGTGAGCAGTTCTTC.

The chain employs TRBV6-5 and TRBJ1-1, with a possible D match to TRBD1 (6 bases). V gave up 11 bases and J gave up 8 bases, with 21 bases separating them. The CDR3 totals 13 residues. The germline gives CDR1 MNHEY, CDR2 SVGAGI. The CDR3 reads CAARAGVKREAFF. CDR3 bases: TGTGCCGCACGGGCAGGGGTAAAACGAGAAGCTTTCTTT.

This rearrangement joins TRBV29-1 to TRBJ1-2; perhaps TRBD1 as D (5 bases). The V gene lost 4 bases and the J gene lost 4 bases, with 13 bases spanning the gap. Germline V gene sequence: CDR1 SQVTM, CDR2 ANQGSEA. The CDR3 has 13 amino acids. The CDR3 loop is CSVVGGGGYGYTF. The CDR3 DNA follows: TGCAGCGTTGTGGGTGGGGGGGGCTATGGCTACACCTTC.

CDR3: CASMRGAYYEQYF. The CDR3 bases are TGTGCCAGCATGCGGGGAGCCTACTACGAGCAGTACTTC. This chain connects TRBV12-3 or TRBV12-4 to TRBJ2-7; D may be TRBD2 (6 bases). V was clipped by 7 bases and J by 3 bases, with 13 bases between them. CDR3 length: 13 amino acids.

The rearrangement uses TRBV24-1 and TRBJ2-1; D perhaps matches TRBD2 (5 bases). Germline V gene sequence: CDR1 KGHDR, CDR2 SFDVKD. The CDR3 covers 16 residues. With 7 bases removed from V and 0 bases from J, the gap between germline ends came to 15 bases. The CDR3: CATRGDSPSSYNEQFF. In DNA, the CDR3 is TGTGCCACCAGGGGAGACTCACCGAGCTCCTACAATGAGCAGTTCTTC.

The chain employs TRBV13 and TRBJ2-3; D is perhaps TRBD2 (6 bases). Trimming took 5 bases from V and 5 from J, leaving 20 bases between them. Germline lookup yields CDR1 PRHDT and CDR2 FYEKMQ (reference sequence). The CDR3 is 16 amino acids. The CDR3 reads CASSPARSQGGDTQYF. DNA of the CDR3: TGTGCCAGCAGCCCCGCACGGTCGCAGGGAGGAGATACGCAGTATTTT.

J is TRBJ2-1 and V is TRBV5-1, with D tentatively TRBD1 (5 bases). The germline gives CDR1 SGHRS, CDR2 YFSETQ. This CDR3 contains 12 residues. V lost 4 bases, J lost 3 bases, and 5 bases lay in between. CDR3 DNA: TGCGCCAGCAGCGACAGCTACAATGAGCAGTTCTTC. Its protein product is CASSDSYNEQFF.

The chain uses TRBV23-1 and TRBJ2-5, with 15 bases fitting TRBD2. TRBV23-1 is treated as an ORF (open reading frame) with a function not yet certain. The trim removed 6 bases at V and 5 bases at J, leaving 4 bases unmatched. The CDR3 length is 15 residues. The CDR3 nucleotides are TGCGCCAGCAGGCGGACTAGCGGGAGGGTTGAGACCCAGTACTTC. Amino acids: CASRRTSGRVETQYF.

The V and J genes are TRBV11-2 and TRBJ2-6; D unresolved. In germline, CDR1 is SGHAT, CDR2 FQNNGV. CDR3 size: 14 residues. The V end lost 8 bases, the J end lost 0 bases, and 8 bases lay between the germline ends. Written as DNA, the CDR3 is TGTGCCAGCCACAGATTCTCTGGGGCCAACGTCCTGACTTTC. This encodes CASHRFSGANVLTF.

This sequence joins TRBV20-1 and TRBJ1-2; no clear D. V was trimmed by 6 bases and J by 8 bases, leaving 16 bases between them. CDR3 size: 12 residues. CDR1 is DFQATT and CDR2 is SNEGSKA in the germline V gene (reference sequence). The chain's CDR3 is CSATIPVRGYTF. DNA for the CDR3: TGCAGTGCCACCATACCAGTACGGGGCTACACCTTC.